A single sample gave rise to the 24 T cell receptor beta chains below, sequenced in a study of T-cell memory formation after mild COVID-19. TCRdb passed the 5' RACE reads through MiXCR, listing each CDR3 protein once. The data show 390,000 or so distinct CDR3 sequences, about 15% seen once. Sequencing used PBMCs or a T cell subset sorted from them (not recorded which). The receptors shown here come from a man aged 18 to 35 who had mild COVID-19 (a few samples of this study predate the infection). Cell type and time point are not known.

This clonotype was seen only a few times. V and J are TRBV19 and TRBJ1-1; TRBD1 is a possible D gene (5 bases). This CDR3 contains 15 residues. Trimming removed 6 bases at V and 4 bases at J, with 18 bases between. Germline lookup yields CDR1 LNHDA and CDR2 SQIVND (reference sequence). CDR3 region: CASSPMFRDLTEAFF. Written as DNA, the CDR3 is TGTGCCAGTAGCCCCATGTTTCGGGACCTCACTGAAGCTTTCTTT. Variable domain in full (rest from reference TRBV19 and TRBJ1-1): DGGITQSPKYLFRKEGQNVTLSCEQNLNHDAMYWYRQDPGQGLRLIYYSQIVNDFQKGDIAEGYSVSREKKESFPLTVTSAQKNPTAFYLCASSPMFRDLTEAFFGQGTRLTVV.

This clonotype was observed a few times. The CDR3 DNA is TGTGCCAGCAGCTACCGGGGTAGCGGGGGGAAAGAGACCCAGTACTTC. Amino acid sequence: CASSYRGSGGKETQYF. The chain employs TRBV14 and TRBJ2-5, with 10 bases fitting TRBD2. Germline assignment: CDR1 SGHDN and CDR2 FVKESK. V lost 5 bases, J lost 3 bases, and 9 bases stayed unmatched. This CDR3 spans 16 amino acids.

The V and J genes are TRBV27 and TRBJ1-2; D uncertain. Trimming left V 1 base short and J 0 bases short, with 9 bases between. Germline V gene sequence: CDR1 MNHEY, CDR2 SMNVEV (reference sequence). This CDR3 region has 15 residues. The CDR3 is CASSLLLGANYGYTF. CDR3 nucleotide sequence: TGTGCCAGCAGTTTATTGCTTGGAGCTAACTATGGCTACACCTTC.

This chain links TRBV27 with TRBJ2-7; TRBD1 might be the D (5 bases). Trimming removed 8 bases from V and 3 bases from J, with 14 bases in between. The germline V gene encodes CDR1 MNHEY and CDR2 SMNVEV (reference sequence). The CDR3 consists of 13 residues. The CDR3, as DNA: TGTGCCAGCGGGGCAGGCCCAATCTACGAGCAGTACTTC. It is translated as CASGAGPIYEQYF.

The chain recombines TRBV7-2 with TRBJ2-1; D is possibly TRBD1 or TRBD2 (6 bases each). The length of the CDR3 is 15 residues. Trimming stripped 1 base from V and 7 bases from J, with 14 bases between. Germline CDR1 SGHTA, CDR2 FQGNSA. The CDR3 protein is CASSLDLGGWNEQFF. CDR3 DNA sequence: TGTGCCAGCAGCTTAGATCTAGGGGGGTGGAATGAGCAGTTCTTC.

The chain joins TRBV7-2 to TRBJ2-3; 10 nucleotides match TRBD2. Germline V lookup: CDR1 SGHTA, CDR2 FQGNSA. The CDR3 runs 16 residues. Germline trimming cut 5 bases from V and 4 bases from J; bases unmatched to any gene: 9. This CDR3 reads CASSPIAGGHPDTQYF. In DNA, the CDR3 is TGTGCCAGCAGCCCAATAGCGGGGGGCCACCCAGATACGCAGTATTTT. Full variable domain (rest looked up from reference TRBV7-2 and TRBJ2-3): GAGVSQSPSNKVTEKGKDVELRCDPISGHTALYWYRQSLGQGLEFLIYFQGNSAPDKSGLPSDRFSAERTGGSVSTLTIQRTQQEDSAVYLCASSPIAGGHPDTQYFGPGTRLTVL.

This clonotype was counted between two and nine times. The V gene is TRBV4-1, the J gene TRBJ1-5, with no clear D. This CDR3 is built from 13 residues. V gave up 1 base and J gave up 7 bases, with 8 bases separating them. Germline values: CDR1 MGHRA, CDR2 YSYEKL. The CDR3 DNA follows: TGCGCCAGCAGCCAAGTATCGGGGCAGCCCCAGCATTTT. Protein: CASSQVSGQPQHF.

This clonotype came up a few times. This chain uses TRBV7-8 with TRBJ2-1, with D unresolved. Trimming took off 1 base at V and 6 bases at J, with 7 bases between the two ends. This CDR3 contains 13 residues. Germline V CDR1 and CDR2: SGHVS, FQNEAQ. The CDR3 is CASSLVPANEQFF. In nucleotides, the CDR3 is TGTGCCAGCAGCTTAGTTCCCGCCAATGAGCAGTTCTTC.

The table lists this clonotype with many counts. The chain employs TRBV3-1 and TRBJ2-2, with D uncertain. V lost 2 bases to trimming and J lost 6 bases, with 1 base between them. Germline V gene data show CDR1 as LGHDT and CDR2 as YNNKEL (reference sequence). The CDR3 consists of 11 residues. The CDR3 nucleotides read TGTGCCAGCAGCCAATCCGGGGAGCTGTTTTTT. Its protein is CASSQSGELFF.

This clonotype was seen more than once but under ten times. The chain employs TRBV20-1 and TRBJ1-6; 7 nucleotides match TRBD1. The CDR3 spans 14 residues. CDR1 is DFQATT, CDR2 SNEGSKA, per germline (reference sequence). The J segment lost 10 bases and the V segment lost 0 bases, leaving 6 bases of the junction unmatched. CDR3 nucleotides: TGCAGTGCTAGAGAAACAGGGGCTAAGTCACCCCTCCACTTT. Protein: CSARETGAKSPLHF.

The CDR3 bases are TGTGCCAGCAGCTTCGGCACGGACCCCACAGATACGCAGTATTTT. This encodes CASSFGTDPTDTQYF. The chain recombines TRBV7-9 with TRBJ2-3; no clear D gene. Germline assignment: CDR1 SEHNR and CDR2 FQNEAQ (reference sequence). The CDR3 runs 15 residues. V dropped 3 bases and J dropped 2 bases, with 12 bases sitting between them.

V is TRBV5-1 and J is TRBJ1-1; possible D gene TRBD1, 6 bases. V lost 6 bases and J lost 3, with 9 bases in between. CDR3 length: 12 residues. In germline, CDR1 is SGHRS, CDR2 YFSETQ. The CDR3, as DNA: TGCGCCAGCAAGGAGGGGGACACTGAAGCTTTCTTT. Its translation: CASKEGDTEAFF.

This clonotype has more than one count but fewer than ten. The chain uses TRBV23-1 and TRBJ2-1; D unresolved. TRBV23-1 is marked as an open reading frame, function uncertain. The CDR3 contains 15 residues. Trimming cost V 2 bases and J 5 bases, with 13 bases left between them. In DNA, the CDR3 is TGCGCCAGCAGTCAAGGGTCACCTCGGGACAATGAGCAGTTCTTC. It codes for CASSQGSPRDNEQFF.

This clonotype was recorded at least ten times. The rearrangement joins TRBV6-1 to TRBJ2-7, with D perhaps TRBD1 (6 bases). CDR1 MNHNS and CDR2 SASEGT come from the germline V gene. This CDR3 has 14 amino acids. V lost 7 bases to trimming and J lost 2 bases, with 15 bases between them. Here the CDR3 DNA reads TGTGCCAGCATGGACAGCTTATTAGCCTACGAGCAGTACTTC. Its translation is CASMDSLLAYEQYF.

This chain connects TRBV6-1 to TRBJ1-1, with TRBD1 as a possible D gene (6 bases). This CDR3 is 12 amino acids long. V gave up 6 bases and J gave up 10 bases, with 15 bases separating them. Germline V gives CDR1 MNHNS, CDR2 SASEGT. The CDR3 here is CASREQQGRAFF. DNA of the CDR3: TGTGCCAGCAGGGAACAACAGGGAAGAGCTTTCTTT.

The chain uses TRBV30 and TRBJ2-5, with 9 bases lining up with TRBD2. V lost 4 bases, J lost 1 base, and 1 base stayed unmatched. Germline CDR1 reads GTSNPN; CDR2 reads SVGIG (reference sequence). The CDR3 contains 13 residues. CDR3 nucleotides: TGTGCCTGGAATAGCGGGAGCCAAGAGACCCAGTACTTC. Translating it yields CAWNSGSQETQYF.

The V gene is TRBV7-2, the J gene TRBJ2-5; 8 bases line up with TRBD2. Germline V lookup: CDR1 SGHTA, CDR2 FQGNSA. The CDR3 sequence is 14 residues long. The junction had 8 bases not matched to a gene; V was cut back by 6 bases and J by 5 bases. CDR3 bases: TGTGCCAGCAGGTCGGCGGGGGGCCGGGAGACCCAGTACTTC. Protein: CASRSAGGRETQYF.

This clonotype was seen a few times. The rearrangement joins TRBV5-1 to TRBJ2-1; 8 bases map to TRBD1. Per germline, CDR1 SGHRS and CDR2 YFSETQ. This CDR3 contains 14 residues. The junction had 7 bases not matched to a gene; V was cut back by 7 bases and J by 4 bases. The CDR3 DNA sequence: TGCGCCAGCTGCCGGGGACAGGAGTACAATGAGCAGTTCTTC. It encodes CASCRGQEYNEQFF.

This clonotype was seen only a few times. The chain employs TRBV30 and TRBJ1-5; a possible D gene is TRBD1 (6 bases). Germline V gene sequence: CDR1 GTSNPN, CDR2 SVGIG (reference sequence). This CDR3 region has 14 residues. The V and J ends lost 1 base and 4 bases respectively, with 11 bases between them. The CDR3 region is CAWSAGALNQPQHF. CDR3 nucleotides: TGTGCCTGGAGTGCAGGGGCGCTTAATCAGCCCCAGCATTTT.

The chain is built from TRBV7-6 and TRBJ1-5; D remains ambiguous. This CDR3 contains 13 residues. CDR1 and CDR2 (germline): SGHVS, FNYEAQ. V lost 5 bases to trimming and J lost 6 bases, with 11 bases between them. CDR3 in DNA: TGTGCCAGCAGCCTGGAGGCCGCTCAGCCCCAGCATTTT. Encoded protein: CASSLEAAQPQHF. Drawing the rest from reference TRBV7-6 and TRBJ1-5, the complete variable domain is GAGVSQSPRYKVTKRGQDVALRCDPISGHVSLYWYRQALGQGPEFLTYFNYEAQQDKSGLPNDRFSAERPEGSISTLTIQRTEQRDSAMYRCASSLEAAQPQHFGDGTRLSIL.

This chain links TRBV4-3 with TRBJ1-2; tentatively, D is TRBD1 (5 bases). The CDR3 sequence is 13 residues long. Germline CDR1 LGHNA, CDR2 YSLEER. Trimming removed 2 bases at V and 7 bases at J, with 11 bases between. CDR3 in DNA: TGCGCCAGCAGCCAACAGGGTCTCCGTGGCTACACCTTC. Translating gives CASSQQGLRGYTF.

This clonotype turned up a few times. This sequence joins TRBV4-3 and TRBJ2-4, with 7 nucleotides matching TRBD2. V trimming: 6 bases; J trimming: 9 bases; junction bases outside the gene matches: 2. Per germline, CDR1 LGHNA and CDR2 YSLEER. This CDR3 region has 11 residues. CDR3 sequence (DNA): TGCGCCAGCAGGGGGGGGGGCATTCAGTACTTC. Translating gives CASRGGGIQYF.

This clonotype was picked up a small number of times. J is TRBJ2-7 and V is TRBV4-3; unclear D gene. This CDR3 spans 13 amino acids. CDR1 is LGHNA, CDR2 YSLEER, per germline. V lost 0 bases, J lost 4 bases, and 7 bases lay in between. The CDR3 loop reads CASSQDIGYEQYV. As DNA, the CDR3 is TGCGCCAGCAGCCAAGATATAGGTTACGAGCAGTACGTC.

The chain recombines TRBV18 with TRBJ1-1; 7 positions match TRBD1. V shed 0 bases, J shed 9 bases, and the junction held 4 bases outside the gene matches. Germline CDR1 reads KGHSH; CDR2 reads LQKENI. The CDR3 runs 13 residues. The DNA for the CDR3 is TGTGCCAGCTCACCACCTCCAGGGGGACAAGCTTTCTTT. This encodes CASSPPPGGQAFF.